Included here is one T cell receptor (beta chain) sequence, with context. As yet, its antigen is unknown. This CDR3 is 11 amino acids long. In germline, CDR1 is SGHRS, CDR2 YFSETQ. V was clipped by 6 bases and J by 4 bases, with 7 bases between them. The sample comes from a study of cytomegalovirus exposure and HLA in healthy donors. Study-level findings and limits: There were some 150 TCR beta chains listed as cytomegalovirus-associated. In the roughly 120 validation repertoires, a later analysis found that first-cohort TCR clusters tended to co-occur.

Assay: immunoSEQ multiplex PCR; the TCRdb copy retains only in-frame clones and omits some. The data contain some 140,000 clones, 85% to 90% of them singletons. The V and J genes are TRBV5-1 and TRBJ1-2; no definite D call. The TCR originated in a woman aged 18-29 years in good health and CMV-seropositive. Sequenced input: PBMCs. The CDR3 region has the DNA TGCGCCAGCATGGGCAGCTATGGCTACACCTTC. This codes for CASMGSYGYTF.